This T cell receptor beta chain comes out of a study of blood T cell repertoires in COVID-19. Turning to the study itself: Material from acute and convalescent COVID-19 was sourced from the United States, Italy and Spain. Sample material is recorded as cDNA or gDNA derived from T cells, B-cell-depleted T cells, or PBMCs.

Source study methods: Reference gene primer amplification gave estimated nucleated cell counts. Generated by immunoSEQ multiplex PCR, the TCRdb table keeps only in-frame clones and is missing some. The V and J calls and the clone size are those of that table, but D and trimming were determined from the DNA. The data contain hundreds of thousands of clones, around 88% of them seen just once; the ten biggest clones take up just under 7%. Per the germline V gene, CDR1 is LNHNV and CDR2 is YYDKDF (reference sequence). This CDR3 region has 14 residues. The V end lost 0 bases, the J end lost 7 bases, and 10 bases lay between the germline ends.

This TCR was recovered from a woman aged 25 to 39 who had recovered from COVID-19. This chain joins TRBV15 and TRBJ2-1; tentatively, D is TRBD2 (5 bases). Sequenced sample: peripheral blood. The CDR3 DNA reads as TGTGCCACCAGCAGAGATCTAGCTGGGAATGAGCAGTTCTTC. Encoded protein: CATSRDLAGNEQFF.